The 25 T cell receptor beta chains given below trace back to one sample, sequenced in a study of tumor and adjacent non-tumor tissue in lung cancer. RNA was extracted from bulk tissue without any cell sorting. This non-tumor lung sample came from over 3 cm beyond the tumor edge. TCRbeta libraries were built with three rounds of nested PCR, modified from ARM-PCR. TCRdb independently ran MiXCR on the multiplex PCR reads; one entry per CDR3 protein. The data contain over 100,000 distinct CDR3 sequences, over 55% of them seen just once; the ten biggest clones take up under 20%. Sequenced material: distant non-tumor lung tissue. All receptors derive from a man aged 55 to 70 with non-small cell lung cancer.

On this clonotype itself: A much bigger clone sits one base away, suggesting this may be a read error. Because it lacks the conserved phenylalanine or tryptophan at the end, this CDR3 is likely a read error. This rearrangement joins TRBV12-3 or TRBV12-4 to TRBJ1-3; no clear D gene. V lost 0 bases and J lost 4, with 7 bases in between. The CDR3 length is 14 residues. CDR3 in DNA: TGTGCCAGCAGTTTAGCGCTGAAAGGAAACACCATATATCTT. It is translated as CASSLALKGNTIYL.

On this clonotype itself: Sequence at one end of the junction differs from germline and may be a read error. The J gene is TRBJ1-6, the V gene TRBV4-2, with D unclear. This CDR3 is 12 amino acids long. Germline V gene data show CDR1 as LGHNA and CDR2 as YNFKEQ. CDR3 bases: TGTGCCAGCAACCAACTAAGTTCACCCCTCCACTTT. Encoded protein: CASNQLSSPLHF.

On this clonotype: This could be a read error, since a much larger clone is one nucleotide away. The chain is built from TRBV20-1 and TRBJ2-2; TRBD2 matches 8 bases. The germline V gene has CDR1 DFQATT and CDR2 SNEGSKA (reference sequence). The CDR3 has 14 residues. The CDR3 reads CSARTSRNTWELFF. The DNA of the CDR3 is TGCAGTGCCCGGACTAGCAGAAACACCTGGGAGCTGTTTTTT.

Remarks on this clonotype: The junction and the germline gene differ at one end; a read error may be behind it. The chain couples TRBV4-2 to TRBJ2-4; 7 nucleotides agree with TRBD2. The CDR3 length is 19 residues. Germline assignment: CDR1 LGHNA and CDR2 YNFKEQ. The CDR3 loop is CGGSQAQASGSLAKNIQYF. CDR3 bases: TGTGGCGGCAGCCAAGCGCAGGCTAGCGGATCGTTAGCCAAAAACATACAGTACTTC.

With respect to this clonotype: Just one base apart from a much larger clone, this may be a read error. The V call is TRBV29-1, the J call TRBJ2-2; D unclear. CDR3 length: 12 amino acids. Germline V gene data show CDR1 as SQVTM and CDR2 as ANQGSEA. CDR3 amino acids: CTVEANTGELFF. The DNA of the CDR3 is TGCACCGTTGAGGCGAACACCGGGGAGCTGTTTTTT.

The chain couples TRBV12-3 or TRBV12-4 to TRBJ2-7, with 8 nucleotides matching TRBD2. V dropped 8 bases and J dropped 5; count of bases not matched to a gene: 14. The CDR3 spans 15 residues. In DNA, the CDR3 is TGTGCCAGCGGGTCGACCGGGACTAGTGAGGACGAGCAGTACTTC. This translates into CASGSTGTSEDEQYF.

The table lists this clonotype with a count of one. This could be a read error, since a much larger clone is one nucleotide away. Without the conserved terminal phenylalanine or tryptophan, this CDR3 likely stems from a read error. The limits of the CDR3 on the DNA are not certain, so only TCRdb's listed CDR3 is given. V is TRBV4-1 and J is TRBJ2-3; TRBD1 is the table's D call, not checked against the DNA. The germline CDR1 and CDR2 sequences are MGHRA and YSYEKL. 17 amino acids form the CDR3, both terminal residues included. The CDR3 reads CASSQVTGKTIMDTQCS.

This clonotype was seen many times. The CDR3 sequence is CASSPLGLAGGDTQYF. CDR3 bases: TGTGCCAGCAGCCCCCTCGGTTTAGCGGGGGGGGATACGCAGTATTTT. The chain carries TRBV5-4 and TRBJ2-3; the match to TRBD2 covers 11 bases. The V gene end was trimmed by 4 bases and the J gene end by 6 bases; junction bases not matched to a gene: 10. The length of the CDR3 is 16 residues. Germline loops: CDR1 SGHNT, CDR2 YYREEE (reference sequence).

Details on this clonotype: One base away lies a much larger clone, so this may be a sequencing read error. The chain has TRBV6-2 or TRBV6-3 and TRBJ1-5; tentatively, D is TRBD1 or TRBD2 (6 bases each). The DNA end is a closer match to TRBJ2-3, so the J assignment may be wrong. The CDR3 is 15 residues long. From germline, CDR1 is MNHEY and CDR2 SVGEGT. The CDR3 coding sequence is TGTGCCAGCAGTCCCGAGGGGGGCCACAATCAGCCCCAGTATTTT. Its protein product is CASSPEGGHNQPQYF.

Details on this clonotype: Germline and junction disagree at one end, which may indicate a read error. The CDR3 nucleotides are TGCAGCGTCCCGAAGCATGATACACAGTATTTT. Translated: CSVPKHDTQYF. The chain employs TRBV29-1 and TRBJ2-3; D is undetermined. Looked up from germline, CDR1 is SQVTM and CDR2 is ANQGSEA. This CDR3 spans 11 amino acids.

Note on this clonotype: In this CDR3 the conserved last residue, phenylalanine or tryptophan, is missing, so a read error is likely. The chain carries TRBV7-9 and TRBJ2-1; tentatively, D is TRBD2 (5 bases). The germline V and J ends were trimmed by 0 bases and 5 bases, with 14 bases remaining between them. Germline-derived CDR1 and CDR2 are SEHNR and FQNEAQ (reference sequence). The CDR3 is 16 residues long. The CDR3 DNA reads TGTGCCAGCAGCTTAGCAAGAGTGGTGGGAGACAATGAGCAGTTCTTA. Its protein product is CASSLARVVGDNEQFL.

In the case of this clonotype: A read error may be the cause here, since a much bigger clone is one base away. The chain carries TRBV6-6 and TRBJ2-5, with D unresolved. CDR3 length: 15 amino acids. CDR1 and CDR2 from the germline V gene are MNHNY and SVGAGI (reference sequence). The CDR3 bases are TGTGCCAGCAGTTACTCCTTGACCCAGAAGGAGACCCATTACTTC. It yields the protein CASSYSLTQKETHYF.

The chain uses TRBV11-1 and TRBJ2-1; 7 bases agree with TRBD1. The junction had 12 bases not matched to a gene; V was cut back by 2 bases and J by 2 bases. The CDR3 contains 18 residues. The germline V gene encodes CDR1 SGHAT and CDR2 FQDESV (reference sequence). The CDR3 spells CASSLPRTQGPPYNEQFF. The CDR3 DNA reads as TGTGCCAGCAGCTTACCCCGGACACAGGGGCCTCCCTACAATGAGCAGTTCTTC. Full variable domain (rest looked up from reference TRBV11-1 and TRBJ2-1): EAEVAQSPRYKITEKSQAVAFWCDPISGHATLYWYRQILGQGPELLVQFQDESVVDDSQLPKDRFSAERLKGVDSTLKIQPAELGDSAMYLCASSLPRTQGPPYNEQFFGPGTRLTVL.

The chain is built from TRBV29-1 and TRBJ2-7, with TRBD1 matching over 7 bases. V dropped 2 bases and J dropped 7; count of bases not matched to a gene: 8. The V gene's germline CDR1 is SQVTM and CDR2 ANQGSEA. This CDR3 spans 13 amino acids. The CDR3 bases are TGCAGCGTTGAAAGGAACAGGGGCTATGAGCAGTACTTC. Its protein is CSVERNRGYEQYF.

To note about this clonotype: Sequence at one end of the junction differs from germline and may be a read error. The chain is built from TRBV11-3 and TRBJ2-5; weak D call: TRBD1 (6 bases). Germline V gene sequence: CDR1 SGHNT, CDR2 YENEEA. The CDR3 is 15 amino acids. The CDR3 here is CASSIGGTIKETQYF. The CDR3 DNA is TGTGCCAGCAGCATCGGTGGGACAATCAAAGAGACTCAGTACTTC.

With regard to this clonotype: A much larger clone lies one base from this, so it may be a read error. The V call is TRBV20-1, the J call TRBJ2-1; D remains ambiguous. The CDR3 is 16 residues long. Deletions cut 6 bases from V and 10 bases from J, with 28 bases between. The germline CDR1 and CDR2 sequences are DFQATT and SNEGSKA (reference sequence). Here the CDR3 DNA reads TGCAGTGCAAACCCCGACTCGGGCGGAGACGTTGGGGAGCAGTTCTTC. Its protein is CSANPDSGGDVGEQFF.

About this clonotype itself: A read error may explain this, as a much larger clone is one base away. The chain combines TRBV6-5 with TRBJ1-1; maybe TRBD1 (6 bases). V lost 6 bases and J lost 1, with 18 bases in between. CDR1 and CDR2 (germline): MNHEY, SVGAGI. There are 16 residues in the CDR3. In nucleotides, the CDR3 is TGTGCCAGCAGAGATGGACAGAGCATGGGGAACACTGAAGCTTTCTTT. It specifies CASRDGQSMGNTEAFF.

Regarding this clonotype: One junction end disagrees with the germline gene, perhaps due to a read error. The chain is built from TRBV10-2 and TRBJ1-2; D not certain. Germline values: CDR1 WSHSY, CDR2 SAAADI. CDR3 length equals 14 residues. In nucleotides, the CDR3 is TGCGCCAGTAGCTCTAGTTCCCCTAACTATGACTACACCTTC. The encoded protein is CASSSSSPNYDYTF.

This clonotype was counted once. This may be a read error, as it is one base from a much larger clone. The chain combines TRBV6-5 with TRBJ1-2; the match to TRBD1 covers 7 bases. Germline V CDR1 and CDR2: MNHEY, SVGAGI. The CDR3 has 15 residues. The CDR3 DNA follows: TGTGTCAGCAGTTCCGACAGGGTTACTTCAGAGGGCTACACCTTC. This gives the protein CVSSSDRVTSEGYTF.

On this clonotype: The CDR3 end shows no conserved phenylalanine or tryptophan, and so a read error is likely. This chain connects TRBV11-3 to TRBJ2-7; D is ambiguous. The CDR3 covers 14 residues. The germline gives CDR1 SGHNT, CDR2 YENEEA. Here the CDR3 DNA reads TGTGCCGGCAGCTCCAGAGGCCAGTCCTACGAGCAGTACCTC. It is translated as CAGSSRGQSYEQYL.

Note on this clonotype: A much bigger clone sits one base away, suggesting this may be a read error. CDR3 region: CASSIPTGNNQPQHF. CDR3 DNA sequence: TGTGCCAGCAGTATACCGACAGGGAACAATCAGCCCCAGCATTTT. The chain is built from TRBV28 and TRBJ1-5; 7 nucleotides match TRBD1. Losses at the gene ends were 5 bases for V and 3 bases for J; bases not matched to a gene: 7. The CDR3 covers 15 residues. CDR1 and CDR2 (germline): MDHEN, SYDVKM.

Details on this clonotype: A read error may produce the germline difference seen at one junction end. This chain links TRBV6-1 with TRBJ1-5; D is ambiguous. Germline V CDR1 and CDR2: MNHNS, SASEGT. This CDR3 comprises 15 residues. CDR3 protein: CSSILDGPSNQPQHF. DNA of the CDR3: TGTTCCAGCATACTTGACGGGCCAAGCAATCAGCCCCAGCATTTT.

V usage is TRBV5-1 and J usage is TRBJ2-7; the D is unclear. Trimming removed 0 bases at V and 8 bases at J, with 15 bases between. The CDR3 length is 14 residues. Germline V gene lookup returns CDR1 SGHRS and CDR2 YFSETQ. The CDR3 is CASSLGGPSGKQYF. CDR3 nucleotides: TGCGCCAGCAGCTTGGGTGGTCCCTCTGGCAAGCAGTACTTC.

The V and J genes are TRBV2 and TRBJ2-3; TRBD2 agrees at 8 bases. The ends lost 8 bases at V and 0 bases at J; junction bases unmatched: 16. The CDR3 consists of 18 residues. CDR1 and CDR2 (germline): SNHLY, FYNNEI. CDR3 amino acids: CASCGPGLVGESTDTQYF. CDR3 sequence (DNA): TGTGCCAGCTGTGGACCGGGACTAGTGGGAGAAAGCACAGATACGCAGTATTTT.

The chain combines TRBV19 with TRBJ1-1, with D tentatively TRBD1 (5 bases). The V gene's germline CDR1 is LNHDA and CDR2 SQIVND (reference sequence). Trimming stripped 6 bases from V and 0 bases from J, with 8 bases between. The CDR3 runs to 13 residues. Written as DNA, the CDR3 is TGTGCCAGTAGCGCGACAGTGAACACTGAAGCTTTCTTT. This translates into CASSATVNTEAFF.